The 18 T cell receptor beta chains below all came from one sample that was sequenced in a study of early T cells in non-severe SARS-CoV-2 infection (dated by TCRdb to the early 2020s). Library prep was done by 5' RACE. The sequencer listed for this sample is NextSeq 500. TCRdb handled the public reads itself, with Q25 trimming in fastp and clone calling in MiXCR, and kept productive beta chains. All rows with the same CDR3 protein become a single entry with the most common DNA and genes. The sample has approximately 39,000 distinct CDR3 sequences on record, approximately 8.9% of them singletons. Jointly, the top ten make up more than 10% of the sample. The source material was whole blood. The receptors originated from an adult who was a healthcare worker with PCR-confirmed SARS-CoV-2 infection or an uninfected control (not recorded which).

In its sample, this clonotype was seen a few times. The chain uses TRBV6-2 or TRBV6-3 and TRBJ2-3; weak D call: TRBD2 (6 bases). Trimming cost V 8 bases and J 10 bases, with 13 bases left between them. CDR1 and CDR2 from the germline V gene are MNHEY and SVGEGT. This CDR3 has 11 amino acids. The CDR3 nucleotides are TGTGCCAGCCGCGATCGGGGGTCGCAGTATTTT. Translation gives CASRDRGSQYF.

This clonotype was observed many times. The chain is built from TRBV5-1 and TRBJ1-1, with D maybe TRBD1 (5 bases). CDR3 size: 15 residues. V dropped 6 bases and J dropped 1 base, with 16 bases sitting between them. CDR1 is SGHRS, CDR2 YFSETQ, per germline. CDR3 in amino acids: CASTPRGGKNTEAFF. The DNA of the CDR3 is TGCGCCAGCACCCCGCGGGGCGGTAAGAACACTGAAGCTTTCTTT.

This clonotype was counted only a few times. V and J are TRBV28 and TRBJ2-6; perhaps TRBD2 as D (5 bases). The CDR3 spans 17 residues. Per germline, CDR1 MDHEN and CDR2 SYDVKM. V lost 5 bases, J lost 2 bases, and 16 bases lay in between. As DNA, the CDR3 is TGTGCCAGCAGTCCCCACCCCGGGAACACTGGGGCCAACGTCCTGACTTTC. Translating gives CASSPHPGNTGANVLTF.

This clonotype was counted between two and nine times. The chain combines TRBV7-7 with TRBJ2-5, with D possibly matching TRBD2 (6 bases). The CDR3 has 13 residues. Trimming pared 5 bases from V and 4 bases from J, leaving 11 bases between. Germline CDR1 SSHAT, CDR2 FNYEAQ (reference sequence). The CDR3: CASSRGLRETQYF. The CDR3 DNA is TGTGCCAGCAGCCGGGGACTCAGAGAGACCCAGTACTTC.

The sample holds a few counts of this clonotype. V and J are TRBV27 and TRBJ2-5; D unresolved. The germline V gene has CDR1 MNHEY and CDR2 SMNVEV (reference sequence). The CDR3 length is 14 residues. Trimming left V 0 bases short and J 5 bases short, with 10 bases between. In DNA, the CDR3 is TGTGCCAGCAGTTTATCGTCCAGGTTTGAGACCCAGTACTTC. It yields the protein CASSLSSRFETQYF.

Ten or more counts support this clonotype. This chain links TRBV7-2 with TRBJ1-2, with D possibly TRBD1 on 5 matching bases. Germline lookup yields CDR1 SGHTA and CDR2 FQGNSA. Trimming took 1 base from V and 1 from J, leaving 13 bases between them. The length of the CDR3 is 16 residues. CDR3 sequence reads: CASSLGGVPGNYGYTF. CDR3 sequence (DNA): TGTGCCAGCAGCTTAGGGGGCGTACCGGGTAACTATGGCTACACCTTC.

This clonotype was seen repeatedly, ten times or more. The J gene is TRBJ2-7, the V gene TRBV3-1; no definite D call. The CDR3 is 14 residues long. The germline V and J ends were trimmed by 0 bases and 5 bases, with 11 bases remaining between them. From germline, CDR1 is LGHDT and CDR2 YNNKEL (reference sequence). Written as DNA, the CDR3 is TGTGCCAGCAGCCAAGATCGGGTTAGCCACGAGCAGTACTTC. Protein: CASSQDRVSHEQYF.

This clonotype appeared many times. The V gene is TRBV7-2, the J gene TRBJ1-1; tentative D call: TRBD1 (5 bases). Germline CDR1 and CDR2: SGHTA and FQGNSA. The V end was cut by 2 bases, the J end by 9 bases, with 16 bases between. The length of the CDR3 is 14 residues. For the CDR3, the DNA is TGTGCCAGCAGCTTATGGGGGGAGGTTGAGAAAGCTTTCTTT. It yields the protein CASSLWGEVEKAFF.

The sample holds many counts of this clonotype. This chain links TRBV28 with TRBJ1-1; D possibly corresponds to TRBD1 (6 bases). CDR1 and CDR2 (germline): MDHEN, SYDVKM. Trimming shortened V by 5 bases and J by 0 bases, and 13 bases separated the two germline ends. The CDR3 consists of 15 residues. As DNA, the CDR3 is TGTGCCAGCAGTAGTTGGGCAGGGGTGAACACTGAAGCTTTCTTT. Translating it yields CASSSWAGVNTEAFF.

In its sample, this clonotype was seen once. The chain joins TRBV7-6 to TRBJ2-7, with 7 positions matching TRBD1. V gave up 4 bases and J gave up 3 bases; unmatched junction bases: 9. The CDR3 is made up of 15 amino acids. Looked up from germline, CDR1 is SGHVS and CDR2 is FNYEAQ. The CDR3 protein is CASSYGTDKYYEQYF. CDR3 DNA sequence: TGTGCCAGCAGCTATGGGACAGATAAGTACTACGAGCAGTACTTC.

This clonotype was observed at least ten times. This chain joins TRBV3-1 and TRBJ1-1, with D tentatively TRBD1 (5 bases). Germline V gene lookup returns CDR1 LGHDT and CDR2 YNNKEL (reference sequence). This CDR3 is built from 12 residues. With 4 bases removed from V and 5 bases from J, the gap between germline ends came to 8 bases. The CDR3 reads CASSRGGTEAFF. The CDR3 bases are TGTGCCAGCAGCCGCGGGGGGACTGAAGCTTTCTTT.

This clonotype was recorded at least ten times. This chain connects TRBV5-4 to TRBJ1-1; no definite D call. Looked up from germline, CDR1 is SGHNT and CDR2 is YYREEE (reference sequence). The V end was cut by 4 bases, the J end by 0 bases, with 10 bases between. CDR3 length equals 14 residues. The CDR3 loop reads CASSPSRLNTEAFF. CDR3 coding DNA: TGTGCCAGCAGCCCGAGCCGCCTGAACACTGAAGCTTTCTTT.

This clonotype was picked up a small number of times. V and J are TRBV18 and TRBJ1-6; D is uncertain. Germline V CDR1 and CDR2: KGHSH, LQKENI. CDR3 size: 13 residues. The V end lost 2 bases, the J end lost 5 bases, and 4 bases lay between the germline ends. The CDR3: CASSPSHNSPLHF. The CDR3 DNA is TGTGCCAGCTCACCATCCCATAATTCACCCCTCCACTTT.

This clonotype came up many times. The rearrangement uses TRBV20-1 and TRBJ2-3; D is undetermined. V lost 1 base and J lost 1, with 6 bases in between. The CDR3 covers 13 residues. Germline lookup yields CDR1 DFQATT and CDR2 SNEGSKA (reference sequence). The CDR3 DNA sequence: TGCAGTGCTAGAGTGCAGGGCACAGATACGCAGTATTTT. Translating gives CSARVQGTDTQYF.

This clonotype was detected ten times or more. The V and J genes are TRBV7-9 and TRBJ2-7; the D gene could be TRBD1 or TRBD2 (5 bases each). The CDR3 contains 14 residues. Trimming pared 5 bases from V and 3 bases from J, leaving 14 bases between. CDR1 and CDR2 from the germline V gene are SEHNR and FQNEAQ (reference sequence). DNA for the CDR3: TGTGCCAGCAGCGGGACCGGGCCAGGCTACGAGCAGTACTTC. It specifies CASSGTGPGYEQYF.

This clonotype occurred a few times. This chain uses TRBV29-1 with TRBJ2-1; 10 nucleotides align to TRBD2. The trim removed 3 bases at V and 6 bases at J, leaving 8 bases unmatched. This CDR3 comprises 15 residues. Germline CDR1 is SQVTM and CDR2 is ANQGSEA. The CDR3 DNA reads as TGCAGCGTTGAGAGTGTGGTAGCGGGGGGCAATGAGCAGTTCTTC. This sequence encodes CSVESVVAGGNEQFF.

The rearrangement uses TRBV5-5 and TRBJ2-7; D possibly corresponds to TRBD2 (5 bases). The CDR3 totals 12 residues. The germline gives CDR1 SGHKS, CDR2 YYEKEE (reference sequence). With 2 bases removed from V and 6 bases from J, the gap between germline ends came to 9 bases. The CDR3 loop is CASSFGVAEQYF. The CDR3 DNA sequence: TGTGCCAGCAGCTTCGGGGTTGCCGAGCAGTACTTC.

This clonotype was detected ten times or more. The chain uses TRBV7-2 and TRBJ2-1, with D possibly matching TRBD2 (7 bases). The CDR3 runs to 14 residues. The V and J ends lost 3 bases and 5 bases respectively, with 11 bases between them. Germline V CDR1 and CDR2: SGHTA, FQGNSA. The CDR3 region is CASSLWGGNNEQFF. The CDR3 DNA reads as TGTGCCAGCAGCTTGTGGGGGGGCAACAATGAGCAGTTCTTC.